This T cell receptor beta chain is drawn from a study of T-cell memory formation after mild COVID-19. Study-wide context: Across donors, TCR clusters were largely donor specific. Study outcomes and limitations: Memory sampled before infection contained some responding clones, suggesting cross-reactive memory joined. While clones contracting from day 15 to 85 were balanced between CD4 and CD8, later expanders leaned CD4+.

Trimming took 5 bases from V and 4 from J, leaving 8 bases between them. This CDR3 spans 13 amino acids. The germline V gene encodes CDR1 SNHLY and CDR2 FYNNEI. TCRdb passed the 5' RACE reads through MiXCR, listing each CDR3 protein once. The sample carries about 140,000 distinct CDR3 sequences, 14% recorded once. Points on this clonotype: Antigen specificity is unknown.

V gene TRBV2 combines with J gene TRBJ2-2, with a weak D call TRBD1 (6 bases). The sequence came from an adult woman who had mild COVID-19 (a few samples of this study predate the infection). Cell type and time point are not known. The sample consisted of PBMCs or a T cell subset sorted from them (not recorded which). CDR3 bases: TGTGCCAGCAGTACAGGGTCCACCGGGGAGCTGTTTTTT. Translating it yields CASSTGSTGELFF.